A single T cell receptor (beta chain) is shown here with its context. Its target is not known. The data derive from a study of cytomegalovirus exposure and HLA in healthy donors. PCR employed 60 Vbeta and 13 Jbeta primers. Data came from immunoSEQ multiplex PCR; TCRdb stores just in-frame clones and leaves some out. The sample has approximately 170,000 clones, approximately 73% seen once. CDR3 size: 17 residues. Germline CDR1 is SEHNR and CDR2 is FQNEAQ (reference sequence). Study-wide findings and caveats: HLA-A and HLA-B allele assignments for most subjects were reportedly predicted accurately using TCR beta sequences. In a later analysis, HLA-C alleles had the fewest associated TCRs, DRB1 alleles the most. Researchers left out some V segments, among them TRBV6-2 and TRBV6-3, as indistinguishable. Most TCR sequences were rare, but some public TCRs occurred in many donors.

The sample taken for sequencing was PBMCs. The receptor comes from a woman in her late teens or twenties in good health and CMV-seropositive. The chain carries TRBV7-9 and TRBJ2-1; the match to TRBD1 covers 10 bases. CDR3 sequence: CSGSWRDRGVNYNEQFF. The CDR3 bases are TGTTCCGGCAGCTGGCGGGACAGGGGTGTTAACTACAATGAGCAGTTCTTC.